This T cell receptor (beta chain) was sequenced for a study of control samples from healthy donors and cancer patients. This table comes from immunoSEQ multiplex PCR, and its TCRdb copy is limited to in-frame clones, with some not included. The table records about 53,000 clones, roughly 87% of them present only once. This CDR3 is 16 amino acids long. CDR1 and CDR2 (germline): LGHNA, YSLEER. V shed 2 bases and J 8 bases; nucleotides not matched to a gene: 11. Sequenced sample: PBMCs. This clonotype was sampled from a man aged 60-69 years with head and neck cancer. The chain recombines TRBV4-3 with TRBJ1-4; 7 bases are a match to TRBD1. CDR3 amino acids: CASSQTGRGQPEKLFF. The CDR3, as DNA: TGCGCCAGCAGCCAAACAGGACGGGGACAGCCGGAAAAACTGTTTTTT.